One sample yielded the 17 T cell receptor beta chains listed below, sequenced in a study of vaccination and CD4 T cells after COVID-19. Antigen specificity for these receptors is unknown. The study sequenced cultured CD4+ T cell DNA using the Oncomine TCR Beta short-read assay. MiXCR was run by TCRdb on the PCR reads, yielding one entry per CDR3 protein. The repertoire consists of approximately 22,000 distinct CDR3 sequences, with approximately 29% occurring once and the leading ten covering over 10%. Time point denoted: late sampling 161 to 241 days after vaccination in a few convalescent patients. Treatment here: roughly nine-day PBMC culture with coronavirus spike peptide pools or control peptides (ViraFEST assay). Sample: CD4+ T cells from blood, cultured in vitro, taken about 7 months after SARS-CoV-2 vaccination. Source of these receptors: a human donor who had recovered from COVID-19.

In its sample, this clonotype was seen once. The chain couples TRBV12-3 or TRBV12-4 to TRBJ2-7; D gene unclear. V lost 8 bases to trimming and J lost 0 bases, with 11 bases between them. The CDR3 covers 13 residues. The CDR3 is CASGRRSSYEQYF. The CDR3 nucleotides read TGTGCCAGCGGAAGGCGGAGCTCCTACGAGCAGTACTTC.

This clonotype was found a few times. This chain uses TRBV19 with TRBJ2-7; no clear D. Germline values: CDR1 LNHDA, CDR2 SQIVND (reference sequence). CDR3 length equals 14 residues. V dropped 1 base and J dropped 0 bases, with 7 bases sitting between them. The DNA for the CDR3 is TGTGCCAGTAGTATAGGAGAGAACTCCTACGAGCAGTACTTC. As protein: CASSIGENSYEQYF.

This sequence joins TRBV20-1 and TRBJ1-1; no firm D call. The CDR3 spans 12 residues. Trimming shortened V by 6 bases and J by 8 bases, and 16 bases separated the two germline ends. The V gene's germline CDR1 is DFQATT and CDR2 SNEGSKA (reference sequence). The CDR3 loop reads CSARPGTTEAFF. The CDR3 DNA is TGCAGTGCGCGTCCAGGAACAACCGAAGCTTTCTTT.

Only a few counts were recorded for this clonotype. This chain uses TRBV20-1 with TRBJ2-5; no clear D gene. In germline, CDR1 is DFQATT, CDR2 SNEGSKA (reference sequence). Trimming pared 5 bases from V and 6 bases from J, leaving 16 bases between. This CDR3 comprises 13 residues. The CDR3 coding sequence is TGCAGTGCTCCGTCCCGAGGCCCCCAGACCCAGTACTTC. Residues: CSAPSRGPQTQYF.

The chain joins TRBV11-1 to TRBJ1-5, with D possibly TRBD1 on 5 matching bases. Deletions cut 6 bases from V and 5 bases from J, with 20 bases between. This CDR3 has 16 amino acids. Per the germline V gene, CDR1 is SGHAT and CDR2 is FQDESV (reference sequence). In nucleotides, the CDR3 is TGTGCCAGCAGTTGGGCCTTCGGGGGACCCGATCAGCCCCAGCATTTT. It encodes CASSWAFGGPDQPQHF.

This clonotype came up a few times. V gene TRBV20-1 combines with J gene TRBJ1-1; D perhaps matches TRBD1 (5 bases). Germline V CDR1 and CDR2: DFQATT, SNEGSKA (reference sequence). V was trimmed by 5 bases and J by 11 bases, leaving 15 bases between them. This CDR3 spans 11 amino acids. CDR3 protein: CSALTDSGAFF. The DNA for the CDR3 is TGCAGTGCTCTCACCGACAGTGGGGCTTTCTTT.

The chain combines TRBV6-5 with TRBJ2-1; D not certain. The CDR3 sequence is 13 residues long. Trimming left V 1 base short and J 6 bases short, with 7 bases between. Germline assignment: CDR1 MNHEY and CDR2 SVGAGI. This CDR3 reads CASSYYRSNEQFF. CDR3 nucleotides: TGTGCCAGCAGTTACTACCGGAGCAATGAGCAGTTCTTC.

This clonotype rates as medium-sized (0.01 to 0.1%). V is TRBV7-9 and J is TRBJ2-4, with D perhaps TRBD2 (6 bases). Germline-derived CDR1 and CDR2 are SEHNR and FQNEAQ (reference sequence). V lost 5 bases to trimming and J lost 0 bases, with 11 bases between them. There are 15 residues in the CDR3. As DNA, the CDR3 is TGTGCCAGCAGCCTCGTGGGGGGAGCCAAAAACATTCAGTACTTC. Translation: CASSLVGGAKNIQYF. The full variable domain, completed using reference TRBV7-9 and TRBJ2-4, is DTGVSQNPRHKITKRGQNVTFRCDPISEHNRLYWYRQTLGQGPEFLTYFQNEAQLEKSRLLSDRFSAERPKGSFSTLEIQRTEQGDSAMYLCASSLVGGAKNIQYFGAGTRLSVL.

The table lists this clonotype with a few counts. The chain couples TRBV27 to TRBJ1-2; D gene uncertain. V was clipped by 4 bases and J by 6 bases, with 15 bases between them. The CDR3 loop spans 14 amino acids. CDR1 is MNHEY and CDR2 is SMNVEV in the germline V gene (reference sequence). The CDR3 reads CASSSVQKKDGYTF. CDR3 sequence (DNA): TGTGCCAGCAGTTCCGTACAGAAGAAGGATGGCTACACCTTC.

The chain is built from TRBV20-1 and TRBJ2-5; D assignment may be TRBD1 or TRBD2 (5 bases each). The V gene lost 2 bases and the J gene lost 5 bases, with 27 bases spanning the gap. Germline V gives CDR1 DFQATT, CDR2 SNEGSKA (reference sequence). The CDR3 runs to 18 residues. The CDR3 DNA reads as TGCAGTGCTAGACCAGGCCTTTTCGGGACGGGCGGCTGGGAGACCCAGTACTTC. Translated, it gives CSARPGLFGTGGWETQYF.

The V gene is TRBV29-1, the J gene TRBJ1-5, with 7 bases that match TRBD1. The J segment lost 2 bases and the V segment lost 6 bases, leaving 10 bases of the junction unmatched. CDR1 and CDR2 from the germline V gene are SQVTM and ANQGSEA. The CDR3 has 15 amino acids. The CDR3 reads CSVSQGFLGNQPQHF. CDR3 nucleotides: TGCAGCGTATCACAGGGGTTTTTGGGCAATCAGCCCCAGCATTTT.

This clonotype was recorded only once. CDR3 DNA: TGTGCCAGCAGCTGGGGTAGCACAGATACGCAGTATTTT. Residues: CASSWGSTDTQYF. The chain carries TRBV5-8 and TRBJ2-3, with D uncertain. CDR3 length equals 13 residues. V lost 3 bases and J 0 bases, leaving 5 bases between the germline ends. Germline V gene sequence: CDR1 SGHTS, CDR2 YDEGEE.

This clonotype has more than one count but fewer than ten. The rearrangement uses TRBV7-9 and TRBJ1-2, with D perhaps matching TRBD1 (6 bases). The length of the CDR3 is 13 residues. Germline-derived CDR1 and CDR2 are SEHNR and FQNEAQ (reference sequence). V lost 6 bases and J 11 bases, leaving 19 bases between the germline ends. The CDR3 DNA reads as TGTGCCAGCAGATTAAAGGACAGCCCCGGGTACACCTTC. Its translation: CASRLKDSPGYTF.

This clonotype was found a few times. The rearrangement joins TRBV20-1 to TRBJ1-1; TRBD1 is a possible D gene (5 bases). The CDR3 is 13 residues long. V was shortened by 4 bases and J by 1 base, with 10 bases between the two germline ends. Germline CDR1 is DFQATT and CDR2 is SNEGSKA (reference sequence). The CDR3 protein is CSATGTENTEAFF. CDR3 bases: TGCAGTGCTACTGGGACCGAGAACACTGAAGCTTTCTTT.

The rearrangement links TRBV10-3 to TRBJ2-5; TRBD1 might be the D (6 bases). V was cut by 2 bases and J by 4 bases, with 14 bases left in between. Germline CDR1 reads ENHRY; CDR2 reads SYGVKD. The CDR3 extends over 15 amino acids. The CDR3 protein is CAISEGQPSGETQYF. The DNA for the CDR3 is TGTGCCATCAGTGAGGGACAGCCCTCGGGAGAGACCCAGTACTTC.

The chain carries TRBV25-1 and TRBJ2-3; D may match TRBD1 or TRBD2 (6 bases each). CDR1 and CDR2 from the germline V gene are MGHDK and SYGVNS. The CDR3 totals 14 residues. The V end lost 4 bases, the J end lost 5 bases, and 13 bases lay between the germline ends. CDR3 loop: CASSGSGGGDTQYF. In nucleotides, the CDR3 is TGTGCCAGCAGTGGGAGCGGAGGGGGAGATACGCAGTATTTT. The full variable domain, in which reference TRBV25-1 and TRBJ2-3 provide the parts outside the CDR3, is EADIYQTPRYLVIGTGKKITLECSQTMGHDKMYWYQQDPGMELHLIHYSYGVNSTEKGDLSSESTVSRIRTEHFPLTLESARPSHTSQYLCASSGSGGGDTQYFGPGTRLTVL.

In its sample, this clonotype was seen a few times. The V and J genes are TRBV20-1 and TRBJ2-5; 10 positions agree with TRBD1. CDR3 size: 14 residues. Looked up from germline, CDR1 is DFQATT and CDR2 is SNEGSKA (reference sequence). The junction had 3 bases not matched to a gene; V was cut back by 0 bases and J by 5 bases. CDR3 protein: CSARDDRGLETQYF. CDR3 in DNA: TGCAGTGCTAGAGATGACAGGGGGCTGGAGACCCAGTACTTC.